The table lists the clone carrying this T cell receptor (beta chain) with many counts. Antigen unknown. Amplified TCR beta CDR3 regions derived from RNA transcripts. Using the HTBI primer set, a first-round RT-PCR was run on the TCR CDR3. Each CDR3 protein is one row after TCRdb ran MiXCR on the multiplex PCR reads. The sample shows hundreds of thousands of distinct CDR3 sequences, approximately 15% of them seen only once. This entry is derived from a study of T cells in Graves' hyperthyroidism and ophthalmopathy. On the study more broadly: The initial diagnosis was the point when peripheral blood was collected, ahead of any treatment. Overall study results and limits: Appearing also in blood were most of the thyroid clonotypes expanded above 0.001.

The CDR3 has 15 amino acids. Germline trimming cut 5 bases from V and 5 bases from J; bases unmatched to any gene: 5. CDR1 and CDR2 from the germline V gene are MNHNS and SASEGT. The sequencing sample was made of blood. This chain joins TRBV6-1 and TRBJ2-1, with TRBD2 identical over 11 bases. This TCR derives from a man aged 18-30 years with Graves' ophthalmopathy. The CDR3 region is CASSQTSGANNEQFF. Here the CDR3 DNA reads TGTGCCAGCAGTCAGACTAGCGGGGCGAACAATGAGCAGTTCTTC.